The T cell receptor (beta chain) described here comes from a study of cytomegalovirus exposure and HLA in healthy donors. Broader study findings: It was likely that a cluster of highly shared sequence variants was a sequencing artifact. Later analysis placed DRB1 highest and HLA-C lowest in TCR association rates, which differed by HLA locus.

The germline gives CDR1 ENHRY, CDR2 SYGVKD. The CDR3 extends over 15 amino acids. Germline trimming cut 11 bases from V and 4 bases from J; bases unmatched to any gene: 13. Donors had nominal health at sampling but likely had unrecorded immune exposures. To note about this clone: What it binds is not known.

The primer mix had 60 Vbeta and 13 Jbeta primers. The repertoire was sequenced with immunoSEQ multiplex PCR; TCRdb's copy has only in-frame clones and lacks some. Reported are 85,000 to 110,000 clones; the ten largest clones contain about 3.2%. The sequencing input was PBMCs. The V and J genes are TRBV10-3 and TRBJ2-2, with 7 positions matching TRBD2. The sequence derives from a middle-aged man in good health and CMV-seronegative. CDR3 nucleotides: TGTGCCTCTGGGGGGGAGGGAACGGTCACCGGGGAGCTGTTTTTT. Residues: CASGGEGTVTGELFF.